This T cell receptor beta chain was captured in a study of shared clonotypes between healthy human individuals. About the research overall: Three plates each covered CD4 naive and memory; CD8 naive two, CD8 memory one.

The donors, healthy adults who were HIV-negative, had experienced no recent acute infections or vaccinations. The data were produced by immunoSEQ multiplex PCR, yet TCRdb's version contains in-frame clones alone and is incomplete. The table includes 2 million to 2.5 million clones, over 90% detected once. Trimming at V came to 2 bases and at J to 0 bases, leaving 5 bases not matched to a gene. The CDR3 extends over 16 amino acids. Germline CDR1 MDHEN, CDR2 SYDVKM. This chain uses TRBV28 with TRBJ2-5; 8 bases align to TRBD1. The source material was naive CD4+ T cells from PBMCs. This sample's subset: CD45RA+ positively selected. This clonotype originated in a man aged 18 to 30 in good health. Some clones in this sample may be carry-over from other donors' samples. The DNA for the CDR3 is TGTGCCAGCAGTTTACCGGGGACAGGTTACCAAGAGACCCAGTACTTC. Translating it yields CASSLPGTGYQETQYF.